Below are 30 T cell receptor beta chains sequenced from a single sample in a study of vaccination and CD4 T cells after COVID-19. The Oncomine TCR Beta short-read assay was applied to DNA of cultured CD4+ T cells. TCRdb called the PCR reads again in MiXCR, with one record for every CDR3 protein. The table lists approximately 19,000 distinct CDR3 sequences, 43% of them singletons. Antigens of these TCRs are unknown. Treatment reported: approximately nine-day PBMC culture with coronavirus spike peptide pools or control peptides (ViraFEST assay). Sequencing was performed on CD4+ T cells from blood, cultured in vitro, taken after SARS-CoV-2 vaccination. These receptors originate from a human donor who had recovered from COVID-19.

This clonotype was seen only a few times. V and J are TRBV12-3 or TRBV12-4 and TRBJ1-2; TRBD1 aligns across 7 bases. The V and J ends lost 6 bases and 5 bases, in that order; junction bases with no gene match: 6. The CDR3 has 13 residues. The CDR3 DNA reads as TGTGCCAGCAGCAGGGGGGGGGAATATGGCTACACCTTC. Translated, it gives CASSRGGEYGYTF.

This clonotype was seen a single time. The CDR3 coding sequence is TGTGCCAGCCTAGCGGGAGGGCCCCTAGCCAAAAACATTCAGTACTTC. Protein sequence: CASLAGGPLAKNIQYF. The J gene is TRBJ2-4, the V gene TRBV28; the match to TRBD2 covers 12 bases. The CDR3 loop spans 16 amino acids. V was pared by 8 bases and J by 0 bases, with 5 bases of the junction left unmatched. Germline V gene data show CDR1 as MDHEN and CDR2 as SYDVKM.

The chain couples TRBV6-2 or TRBV6-3 to TRBJ2-7; the D gene is possibly TRBD2 (6 bases). The V and J ends lost 6 bases and 7 bases respectively, with 10 bases between them. The CDR3 is 11 amino acids. The V gene's germline CDR1 is MNHEY and CDR2 SVGEGT. The CDR3 sequence: CASSLGGEQYF. In DNA form, the CDR3 reads TGTGCCAGCAGCCTCGGGGGAGAGCAGTACTTC.

This clonotype has only a few counts. This chain joins TRBV7-9 and TRBJ2-2; D is unclear. This CDR3 is built from 11 residues. Deletions cut 4 bases from V and 6 bases from J, with 3 bases between. From germline, CDR1 is SEHNR and CDR2 FQNEAQ (reference sequence). CDR3 sequence reads: CASSSPGELFF. As DNA, the CDR3 is TGTGCCAGCAGCTCCCCCGGGGAGCTGTTTTTT. Supplemented by reference TRBV7-9 and TRBJ2-2, the full variable domain reads DTGVSQNPRHKITKRGQNVTFRCDPISEHNRLYWYRQTLGQGPEFLTYFQNEAQLEKSRLLSDRFSAERPKGSFSTLEIQRTEQGDSAMYLCASSSPGELFFGEGSRLTVL.

This clonotype has a handful of counts. The V call is TRBV19, the J call TRBJ2-5; D is perhaps TRBD1 or TRBD2 (5 bases each). The germline CDR1 and CDR2 sequences are LNHDA and SQIVND (reference sequence). The CDR3 length is 13 residues. V lost 8 bases to trimming and J lost 4 bases, with 14 bases between them. For the CDR3, the DNA is TGTGCCAGTGGCTCGGGGCTGGGAGAGACCCAGTACTTC. This sequence encodes CASGSGLGETQYF. Full variable domain (rest looked up from reference TRBV19 and TRBJ2-5): DGGITQSPKYLFRKEGQNVTLSCEQNLNHDAMYWYRQDPGQGLRLIYYSQIVNDFQKGDIAEGYSVSREKKESFPLTVTSAQKNPTAFYLCASGSGLGETQYFGPGTRLLVL.

This chain uses TRBV27 with TRBJ2-3; 11 bases agree with TRBD1. In germline, CDR1 is MNHEY, CDR2 SMNVEV (reference sequence). This CDR3 is 16 amino acids long. V lost 6 bases to trimming and J lost 6 bases; unmatched junction nucleotides: 11. CDR3 residues: CASSYGQGAPQDTQYF. The CDR3 DNA follows: TGTGCCAGCAGCTACGGACAGGGGGCTCCCCAGGATACGCAGTATTTT.

The chain uses TRBV20-1 and TRBJ2-1; maybe TRBD2 (6 bases). Trimming stripped 5 bases from V and 0 bases from J, with 14 bases between. CDR3 length equals 15 residues. Per germline, CDR1 DFQATT and CDR2 SNEGSKA (reference sequence). CDR3: CSARGGTDSYNEQFF. CDR3 nucleotides: TGCAGTGCTCGCGGTGGGACTGACTCCTACAATGAGCAGTTCTTC.

The chain uses TRBV19 and TRBJ1-1; TRBD1 might be the D (5 bases). Germline values: CDR1 LNHDA, CDR2 SQIVND (reference sequence). The CDR3 is 15 amino acids. V was clipped by 2 bases and J by 2 bases, with 12 bases between them. DNA of the CDR3: TGTGCCAGTAGTATAAGAGGGCAGGGCAACACTGAAGCTTTCTTT. This codes for CASSIRGQGNTEAFF.

The chain recombines TRBV28 with TRBJ2-3; D remains ambiguous. Trimming left V 8 bases short and J 1 base short, with 10 bases between. CDR3 length: 13 amino acids. From germline, CDR1 is MDHEN and CDR2 SYDVKM. CDR3 DNA sequence: TGTGCCAGCGTCACCCAGGGCACAGATACGCAGTATTTT. Residues: CASVTQGTDTQYF.

V gene TRBV28 combines with J gene TRBJ1-2; D unclear. Germline CDR1 MDHEN, CDR2 SYDVKM. This CDR3 region has 12 residues. Trimming pared 11 bases from V and 3 bases from J, leaving 13 bases between. CDR3 sequence reads: CARAPSHYGYTF. DNA of the CDR3: TGTGCCCGGGCCCCCAGCCACTATGGCTACACCTTC.

This clonotype was seen more than once but under ten times. The V and J genes are TRBV27 and TRBJ2-1; either TRBD1 or TRBD2 may supply D (6 bases each). V was trimmed by 2 bases and J by 8 bases, leaving 16 bases between them. CDR1 is MNHEY and CDR2 is SMNVEV in the germline V gene (reference sequence). The CDR3 runs to 15 residues. The CDR3 is CASSLRSGASDEQFF. The DNA of the CDR3 is TGTGCCAGCAGTTTACGTTCGGGGGCTAGCGATGAGCAGTTCTTC.

The table lists this clonotype with a count of one. The chain has TRBV5-4 and TRBJ1-1; D may be TRBD1 (6 bases). The germline V gene has CDR1 SGHNT and CDR2 YYREEE (reference sequence). The CDR3 runs to 15 residues. V dropped 4 bases and J dropped 3 bases, with 16 bases sitting between them. The CDR3 DNA sequence: TGTGCCAGCAGCGGCCGGAGGGGGGGACACACTGAAGCTTTCTTT. This encodes CASSGRRGGHTEAFF.

This clonotype has more than one count but fewer than ten. This rearrangement joins TRBV7-6 to TRBJ2-7; 7 bases line up with TRBD1. This CDR3 has 15 residues. J was trimmed by 5 bases and V by 1 base; bases with no gene match: 8. Germline values: CDR1 SGHVS, CDR2 FNYEAQ. This chain's CDR3 is CASSLGQGVVDEQYF. In DNA, the CDR3 is TGTGCCAGCAGCTTAGGCCAGGGGGTTGTCGACGAGCAGTACTTC.

This chain joins TRBV21-1 and TRBJ2-7; the table's D call, TRBD1, has no DNA check behind it. TRBV21-1 is a known pseudogene. The CDR3 contains 16 residues. CDR3 nucleotides: TGTGCCAGCAGCAAATTTAGGGGAACGCTTGCCAGCGAGCAGTACTTC. Protein: CASSKFRGTLASEQYF.

This chain links TRBV6-1 with TRBJ2-3, with 13 bases aligning to TRBD2. The CDR3 runs 16 residues. Germline CDR1 MNHNS, CDR2 SASEGT. V gave up 7 bases and J gave up 6 bases; unmatched junction bases: 10. Here the CDR3 DNA reads TGTGCCAGCAACGGACTAGCGGGGGTCTCCTTGGATACGCAGTATTTT. Translating gives CASNGLAGVSLDTQYF.

This clonotype was found a few times. V gene TRBV6-1 combines with J gene TRBJ1-5; D is uncertain. The CDR3 extends over 15 amino acids. V was cut by 5 bases and J by 7 bases, with 18 bases left in between. Per germline, CDR1 MNHNS and CDR2 SASEGT. CDR3 sequence: CASSPLPQEKQPQHF. The CDR3 coding sequence is TGTGCCAGCAGTCCTCTACCGCAGGAGAAACAGCCCCAGCATTTT.

The V gene is TRBV11-2, the J gene TRBJ2-1; 10 nucleotides line up with TRBD2. V lost 2 bases and J lost 3; bases outside the gene matches: 1. Per germline, CDR1 SGHAT and CDR2 FQNNGV. The CDR3 runs 15 residues. CDR3 protein: CASSLTSGNYNEQFF. The CDR3 DNA sequence: TGTGCCAGCAGCTTAACTAGCGGGAACTACAATGAGCAGTTCTTC.

V gene TRBV20-1 combines with J gene TRBJ1-6; 10 bases agree with TRBD1. J gave up 9 bases and V 6 bases, and 5 bases lay outside the gene matches. Germline-derived CDR1 and CDR2 are DFQATT and SNEGSKA (reference sequence). The CDR3 spans 13 residues. CDR3 nucleotides: TGCAGTGCCTGGGACAGGGGACCTTCACCCCTCCACTTT. Translation: CSAWDRGPSPLHF.

The J gene is TRBJ2-3, the V gene TRBV20-1; D gene unclear. CDR1 and CDR2 from the germline V gene are DFQATT and SNEGSKA (reference sequence). The CDR3 has 14 amino acids. V lost 2 bases and J 4 bases, leaving 13 bases between the germline ends. The CDR3 DNA reads as TGCAGTGCTAGACCCAGCGACTGGGCAGATACGCAGTATTTT. Amino acids: CSARPSDWADTQYF.

The J gene is TRBJ2-7, the V gene TRBV7-2; 7 bases agree with TRBD1. The germline V gene has CDR1 SGHTA and CDR2 FQGNSA. V was pared by 5 bases and J by 0 bases, with 7 bases of the junction left unmatched. This CDR3 contains 15 residues. Written as DNA, the CDR3 is TGTGCCAGCAGCCGCGGACAGGCTGTCTCCTACGAGCAGTACTTC. Translating gives CASSRGQAVSYEQYF.

The chain joins TRBV28 to TRBJ1-4; weak D call: TRBD1 (6 bases). In germline, CDR1 is MDHEN, CDR2 SYDVKM. This CDR3 has 16 residues. Between the trimmed V and J ends, which lost 5 bases and 8 bases, there was a span of 21 bases. Here the CDR3 reads CASSPPSGGAEEKLFF. CDR3 in DNA: TGTGCCAGCAGTCCCCCGTCGGGGGGCGCGGAGGAAAAACTGTTTTTT.

This chain links TRBV20-1 with TRBJ1-2, with D tentatively TRBD1 (6 bases). The CDR3 consists of 13 residues. The V gene lost 3 bases and the J gene lost 8 bases, with 16 bases spanning the gap. CDR1 and CDR2 from the germline V gene are DFQATT and SNEGSKA (reference sequence). The chain's CDR3 is CSASSGVVSGYTF. CDR3 coding DNA: TGCAGTGCTAGTTCAGGGGTCGTGTCGGGCTACACCTTC.

This clonotype was seen a handful of times. This chain links TRBV20-1 with TRBJ1-1; tentatively, D is TRBD1 (5 bases). V lost 0 bases and J 6 bases, leaving 11 bases between the germline ends. Germline CDR1 is DFQATT and CDR2 is SNEGSKA (reference sequence). The CDR3 runs 13 residues. In DNA, the CDR3 is TGCAGTGCTAGAGAGAAGGGGAGGGCTGAAGCTTTCTTT. Its protein product is CSAREKGRAEAFF.

This clonotype was picked up a small number of times. The chain uses TRBV12-3 or TRBV12-4 and TRBJ2-5; 12 nucleotides agree with TRBD2. The CDR3 is 15 amino acids. With V trimmed by 6 bases and J by 2 bases, 4 bases remained unmatched. The CDR3 protein is CASSDGLAGQETQYF. DNA for the CDR3: TGTGCCAGCAGCGATGGACTAGCGGGACAAGAGACCCAGTACTTC.

This clonotype was seen only a few times. The J gene is TRBJ2-3, the V gene TRBV20-1, with D perhaps given as TRBD1 or TRBD2 (5 bases each). CDR1 and CDR2 from the germline V gene are DFQATT and SNEGSKA (reference sequence). The germline V and J ends were trimmed by 6 bases and 2 bases, with 9 bases remaining between them. The CDR3 contains 12 residues. The CDR3 nucleotides are TGCAGTGCAAGGGACCTCACAGATACGCAGTATTTT. This sequence encodes CSARDLTDTQYF.

V gene TRBV12-3 or TRBV12-4 combines with J gene TRBJ1-1, with D tentatively TRBD1 (5 bases). The CDR3 spans 14 residues. Deletions cut 2 bases from V and 3 bases from J, with 10 bases between. The CDR3 is CASSLKRGDTEAFF. In DNA, the CDR3 is TGTGCCAGCAGTTTAAAACGGGGGGACACTGAAGCTTTCTTT.

This rearrangement joins TRBV28 to TRBJ1-4, with 12 bases aligning to TRBD1. The V segment lost 8 bases and the J segment 4 bases; nucleotides outside the gene matches: 5. Germline V gives CDR1 MDHEN, CDR2 SYDVKM. The CDR3 extends over 15 amino acids. The CDR3 region has the DNA TGTGCCAGCGGGACAGGGGGCAGGGGTAATGAAAAACTGTTTTTT. The encoded protein is CASGTGGRGNEKLFF.

The rearrangement links TRBV7-6 to TRBJ1-5, with D possibly TRBD1 on 5 matching bases. Per the germline V gene, CDR1 is SGHVS and CDR2 is FNYEAQ. The CDR3 has 13 residues. Trimming removed 5 bases at V and 5 bases at J, with 10 bases between. The CDR3 sequence is CASSRQPDQPQHF. In DNA, the CDR3 is TGTGCCAGCAGCCGACAGCCGGATCAGCCCCAGCATTTT. The whole variable domain, filled in from reference TRBV7-6 and TRBJ1-5, reads GAGVSQSPRYKVTKRGQDVALRCDPISGHVSLYWYRQALGQGPEFLTYFNYEAQQDKSGLPNDRFSAERPEGSISTLTIQRTEQRDSAMYRCASSRQPDQPQHFGDGTRLSIL.

The chain employs TRBV6-2 or TRBV6-3 and TRBJ1-1; 7 bases align to TRBD1. V was pared by 6 bases and J by 0 bases, with 7 bases of the junction left unmatched. CDR3 size: 15 residues. Germline lookup yields CDR1 MNHEY and CDR2 SVGEGT. CDR3 nucleotides: TGTGCCAGCAGCCTCCTGACAGGGCTGAACACTGAAGCTTTCTTT. It encodes CASSLLTGLNTEAFF.

The genes are TRBV2 and TRBJ1-2; a weak D match, TRBD1 (6 bases). V was clipped by 6 bases and J by 3 bases, with 14 bases between them. This CDR3 spans 14 amino acids. The germline gives CDR1 SNHLY, CDR2 FYNNEI. The CDR3 nucleotides are TGTGCCAGCAGACGTACAGGGTTTGACTATGGCTACACCTTC. This codes for CASRRTGFDYGYTF.